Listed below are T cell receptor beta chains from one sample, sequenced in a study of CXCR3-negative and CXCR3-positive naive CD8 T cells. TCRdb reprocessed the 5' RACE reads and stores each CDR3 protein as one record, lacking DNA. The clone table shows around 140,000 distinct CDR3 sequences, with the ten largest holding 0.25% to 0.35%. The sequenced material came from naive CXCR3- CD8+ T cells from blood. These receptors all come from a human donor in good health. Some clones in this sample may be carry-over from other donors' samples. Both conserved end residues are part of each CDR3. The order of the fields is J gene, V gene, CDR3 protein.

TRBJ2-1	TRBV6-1	CASGFRDREMHEQFF
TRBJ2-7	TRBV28	CASSLRGRMSYEQYF
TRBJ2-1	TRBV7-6	CASSLAVKAGPYNEQFF
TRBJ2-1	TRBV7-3	CASSSFQSSYNEQFF
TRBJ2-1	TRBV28	CASSLTSGGGYEQFF
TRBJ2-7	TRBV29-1	CSVEVPDRTYEQYF
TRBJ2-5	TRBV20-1	CSAPTQGDQYF
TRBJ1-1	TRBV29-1	CSTRQGWEAFF
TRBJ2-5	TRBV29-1	CSVGQGKETQYF
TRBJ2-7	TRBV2	CASSERDSYEQYF
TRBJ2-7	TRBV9	CASSPGSSYEQYF
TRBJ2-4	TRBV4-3	CASSQDPAGTGKNIQYF
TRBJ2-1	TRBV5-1	CASRPGLDSYNEQFF
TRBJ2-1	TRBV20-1	CSARRLAGTNEQFF
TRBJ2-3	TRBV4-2	CASSQDWASGRPHTQYF
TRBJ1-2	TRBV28	CASSLWTASNGYTF
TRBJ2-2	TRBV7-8	CASRGGLGVFF
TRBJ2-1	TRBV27	CASSLLQGPSYNEQFF
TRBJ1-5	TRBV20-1	CRREGYSNQPQHF
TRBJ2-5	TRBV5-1	CASSLVPGSDQETQYF